This T cell receptor beta chain came from a study of blood T cells in healthy people across ages (dated by TCRdb to between 2014 and 2016). Some background on the complete study: Template switching captured roughly one uniquely barcoded TCR beta cDNA molecule per two T cells in model experiments. Using the same blood draw, the study looked at two additional independent replicas of 1 million unique cDNA reads for two donors, one aged 18 to 30 and the other aged 80 or older. Four age groups were formed from the donors: young (average about 15 years), middle-aged (approximately 41), aged (about 62) and long-lived (around 82). To track age-related changes in TCR beta repertoire diversity, the study relied on deep sequencing normalized with unique cDNA molecular identifiers.

The research as a whole found: Estimates of total diversity based on one million sequenced T cells were regarded as lower bounds and as underestimates. The percentage of naive T cells measured by flow cytometry correlated strongly with observed TCR beta diversity. Because profiling used bulk unsorted PBMCs, naive and antigen-experienced compartments could not be compared conclusively. The CMV infection status of donors was not known, potentially confounding age-related changes in expanded clonotypes. Compared with the aged group, the long-lived group had more naive CD4+ T cells, fewer expanded clones and increased TCR diversity, suggesting age selection. As age increased, observed TCR beta diversity per million T cells dropped in a roughly linear way, and a significant reduction was already evident by age 40.

Taken from the germline V gene (reference sequence), the CDR1 and CDR2 loops are LGHDT and YNNKEL. V has 4 bases trimmed and J has 5 bases trimmed; junction bases matching no gene number 2. The CDR3 covers 14 residues, taking in both the cysteine and the phenylalanine. The sequence is cut down to CDR3 DNA, 42 bases in frame from base 1. Library method: 5' RACE. The reads were generated on an Illumina HiSeq 2500. The second PCR ran for roughly 7 to 11 cycles and used a J-beta primer mix along with a sample-barcoded 5' primer. A template-switch 5' adaptor carrying 12 random nucleotides introduced a unique molecular identifier onto each TCR beta cDNA molecule. Each sample yielded at least 2.5 million CDR3-containing paired-end reads. The Mint cDNA synthesis kit, primed by a TRBC-specific oligonucleotide, was used to synthesize first-strand cDNA from all RNA. After uracil-DNA glycosylase treatment, a first 18-cycle PCR used universal primers M1SS and BC2_uni_R on all cDNA. The study's own analysis went as follows. Normalization of each sample was performed by random selection of 1 million high-quality reads, each carrying a distinct molecular identifier. Instead of being binned into consensus sequences, reads that shared molecular identifiers were thrown out. CDR3 identification, clonotype clustering and error correction used MiTCR with a Q25 quality threshold and the strictest error-elimination algorithm. Lower-bound total TCR beta diversity was estimated with a nonparametric unseen species model using Euler transformation. Clones were called with MiXCR by TCRdb after fastp trimmed the public reads at Q25, and only in-frame beta chains were retained. Merged by CDR3 protein, the rows form single entries marked with the most common genes and DNA. The authors' filters were not applied to this entry. The sample includes 800,000 to 1,300,000 distinct CDR3 sequences, with about 23% observed a single time. The ten largest make up approximately 0.79% of the sample.

This clonotype was counted between two and nine times. Its specific antigen is unknown. Base qualities are not recorded, but no much larger clone differs from it by a single base. The roughly 42 donors, aged about 6 to 90 years, were systemically healthy Caucasian individuals from Russia. Roughly 9.5 milliliters of peripheral blood were drawn from each donor into EDTA-treated Vacutainer tubes. PBMCs were isolated by Ficoll-Paque density-gradient centrifugation, with at least 6 million obtained per sample. Total RNA was extracted from PBMCs with Trizol reagent, with at least 6 micrograms obtained per sample. For every donor, flow cytometry on a PBMC aliquot measured the percentage of naive CD45RAhigh/CD27high T cells. This sample also belongs to another study, concerning T cells of mothers and their children. The second study also describes: The donors were nine systemically healthy Caucasian individuals, made up of three mothers and their six children. cDNA synthesis used all of the extracted RNA, with approximately 1.4 ug of RNA in each 15 ul reaction. In the second PCR, the M1S primer introduced both the sample barcodes and 2-4 random nucleotides. Each mother yielded over 9.5 million TCR beta CDR3 reads and each child roughly 3.1 million reads. Thymic selection shapes the output of TCR recombination in a similar way in related and unrelated pairs, and inherited differences have a minor effect. Normalized repertoire overlap was always found to be slightly, but never significantly, higher in related mother-child pairs than in unrelated mother-child pairs. No persistent microchimeric T cell clones were detected, at a sensitivity of approximately 110 clones per million clonotypes. To look for features that set related mother-child pairs apart from unrelated individuals, the researchers ran deep NGS to compare the TCR beta repertoires of mothers and children. On average, the children were about 10 +/- 4 years old, while the mothers were about 40 +/- 4 years old. After adapters were ligated using NEBNext reagents, the libraries underwent 100+100 nt paired-end sequencing on an Illumina HiSeq 2000. To prevent cross-contamination, the mother and child libraries were prepared a month apart and were sequenced in separate runs. Between 500,000 and 2,000,000 distinct TCR beta clonotypes were identified per donor. Naive TCR beta clonotypes were estimated from low-frequency clonotypes matched to each donor's FACS-determined naive share, without sorting.

Sequences were obtained from blood. This clonotype was sampled from a girl aged 2 to 10 in good health. The chain is made from TRBV3-1 and TRBJ2-3, and 11 junctional nucleotides match TRBD2. For the CDR3, the sequence is CASSRTSGLDTQYF. At the DNA level, the sequence is TGTGCCAGCAGCCGGACTAGCGGGTTAGATACGCAGTATTTT.